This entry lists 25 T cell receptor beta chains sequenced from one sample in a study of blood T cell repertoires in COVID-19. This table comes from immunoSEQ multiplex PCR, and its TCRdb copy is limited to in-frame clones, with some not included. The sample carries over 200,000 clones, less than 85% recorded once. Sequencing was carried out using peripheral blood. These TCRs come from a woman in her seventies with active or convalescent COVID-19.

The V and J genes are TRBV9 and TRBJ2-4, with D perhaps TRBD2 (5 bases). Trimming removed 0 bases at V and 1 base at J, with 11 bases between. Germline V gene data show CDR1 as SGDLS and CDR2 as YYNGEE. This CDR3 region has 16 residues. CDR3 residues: CASSVDPGGAKNIQYF. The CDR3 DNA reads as TGTGCCAGCAGCGTAGATCCGGGCGGGGCCAAAAACATTCAGTACTTC.

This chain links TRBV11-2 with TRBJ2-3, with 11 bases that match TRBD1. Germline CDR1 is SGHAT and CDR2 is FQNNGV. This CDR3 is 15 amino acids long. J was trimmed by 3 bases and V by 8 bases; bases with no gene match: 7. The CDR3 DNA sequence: TGTGCCAGCGGCAGGACAGGGGGCGGAACAGATACGCAGTATTTT. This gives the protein CASGRTGGGTDTQYF.

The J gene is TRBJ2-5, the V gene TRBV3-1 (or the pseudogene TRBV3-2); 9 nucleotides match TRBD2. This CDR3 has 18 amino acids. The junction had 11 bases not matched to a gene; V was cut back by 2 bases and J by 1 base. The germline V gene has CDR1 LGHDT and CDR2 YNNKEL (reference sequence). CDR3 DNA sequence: TGTGCCAGCAGCCAAATGGCCGGGGGTAGCGGGAGCCAAGAGACCCAGTACTTC. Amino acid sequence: CASSQMAGGSGSQETQYF.

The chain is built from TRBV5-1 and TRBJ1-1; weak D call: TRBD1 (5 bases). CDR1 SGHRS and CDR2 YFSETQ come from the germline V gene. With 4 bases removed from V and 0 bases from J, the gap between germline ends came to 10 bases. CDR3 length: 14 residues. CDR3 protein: CASSPGGVNTEAFF. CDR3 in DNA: TGCGCCAGCAGCCCCGGGGGGGTGAACACTGAAGCTTTCTTT.

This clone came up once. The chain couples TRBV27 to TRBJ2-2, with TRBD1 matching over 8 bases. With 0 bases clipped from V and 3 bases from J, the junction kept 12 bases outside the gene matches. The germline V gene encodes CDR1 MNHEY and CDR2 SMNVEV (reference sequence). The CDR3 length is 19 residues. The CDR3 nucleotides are TGTGCCAGCAGTTTATCGATCGGGACAGGCGGCACGGACACCGGGGAGCTGTTTTTT. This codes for CASSLSIGTGGTDTGELFF.

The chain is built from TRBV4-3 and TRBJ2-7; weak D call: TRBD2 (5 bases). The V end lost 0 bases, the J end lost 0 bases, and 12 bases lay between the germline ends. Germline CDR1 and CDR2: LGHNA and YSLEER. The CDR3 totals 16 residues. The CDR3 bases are TGCGCCAGCAGCCAAGATTACCTAGGGAGCTCCTACGAGCAGTACTTC. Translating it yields CASSQDYLGSSYEQYF.

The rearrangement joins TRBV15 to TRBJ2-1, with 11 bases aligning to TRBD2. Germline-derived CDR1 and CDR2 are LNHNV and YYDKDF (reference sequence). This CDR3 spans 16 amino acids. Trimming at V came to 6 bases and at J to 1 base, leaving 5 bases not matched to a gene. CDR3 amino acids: CATRGPSGRSYNEQFF. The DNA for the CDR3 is TGTGCCACCAGAGGCCCTAGCGGGAGGTCCTACAATGAGCAGTTCTTC.

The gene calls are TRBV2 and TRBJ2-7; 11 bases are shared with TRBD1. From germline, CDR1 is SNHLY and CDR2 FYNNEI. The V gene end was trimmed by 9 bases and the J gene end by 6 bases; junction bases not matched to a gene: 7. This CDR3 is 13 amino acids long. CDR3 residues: CASFPGQGGEQYF. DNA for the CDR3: TGTGCCAGTTTTCCGGGACAGGGGGGCGAGCAGTACTTC.

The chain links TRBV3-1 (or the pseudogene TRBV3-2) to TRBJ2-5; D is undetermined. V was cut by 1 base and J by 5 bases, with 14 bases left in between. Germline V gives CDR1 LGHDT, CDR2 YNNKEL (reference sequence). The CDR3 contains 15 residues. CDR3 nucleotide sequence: TGTGCCAGCAGCCAAGCGGCGGTGAGTTGGGAGACCCAGTACTTC. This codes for CASSQAAVSWETQYF.

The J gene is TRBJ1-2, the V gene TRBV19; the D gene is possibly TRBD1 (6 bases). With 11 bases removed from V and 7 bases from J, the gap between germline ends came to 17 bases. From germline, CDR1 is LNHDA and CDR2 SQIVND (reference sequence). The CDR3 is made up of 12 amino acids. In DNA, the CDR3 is TGTGCCTCAAAGGGGGGGCTCGGTGGCTACACCTTC. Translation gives CASKGGLGGYTF.

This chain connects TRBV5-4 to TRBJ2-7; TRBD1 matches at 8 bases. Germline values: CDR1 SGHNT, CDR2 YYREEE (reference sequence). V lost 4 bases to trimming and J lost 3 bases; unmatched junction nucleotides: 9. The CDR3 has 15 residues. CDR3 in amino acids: CASSRTGGKDYEQYF. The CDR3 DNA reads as TGTGCCAGCAGCCGAACAGGGGGGAAAGACTACGAGCAGTACTTC.

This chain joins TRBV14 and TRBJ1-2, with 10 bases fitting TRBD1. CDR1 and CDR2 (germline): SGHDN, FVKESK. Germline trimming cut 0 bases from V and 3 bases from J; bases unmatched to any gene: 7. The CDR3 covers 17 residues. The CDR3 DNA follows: TGTGCCAGCAGCCAAGATGTGACAGGGGGCTCGGACTATGGCTACACCTTC. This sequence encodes CASSQDVTGGSDYGYTF.

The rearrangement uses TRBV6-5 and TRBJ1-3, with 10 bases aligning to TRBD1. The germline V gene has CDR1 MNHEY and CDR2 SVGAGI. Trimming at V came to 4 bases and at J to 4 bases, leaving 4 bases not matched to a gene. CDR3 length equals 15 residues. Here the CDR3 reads CASSSGQGTGNTIYF. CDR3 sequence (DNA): TGTGCCAGCAGTTCGGGACAGGGGACGGGAAACACCATATATTTT.

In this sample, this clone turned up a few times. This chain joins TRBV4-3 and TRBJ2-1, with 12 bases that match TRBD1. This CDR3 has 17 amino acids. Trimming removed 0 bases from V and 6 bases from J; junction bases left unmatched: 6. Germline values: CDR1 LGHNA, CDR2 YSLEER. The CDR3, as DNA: TGCGCCAGCAGCCAAGATGGGGGACAGGGGGCCATCAATGAGCAGTTCTTC. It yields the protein CASSQDGGQGAINEQFF.

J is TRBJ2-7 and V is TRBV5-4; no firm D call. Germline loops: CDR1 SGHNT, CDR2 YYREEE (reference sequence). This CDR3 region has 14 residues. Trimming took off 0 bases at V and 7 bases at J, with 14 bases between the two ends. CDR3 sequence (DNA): TGTGCCAGCAGCTTGGGCCAGTCCTACAGAGAGCAGTACTTC. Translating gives CASSLGQSYREQYF.

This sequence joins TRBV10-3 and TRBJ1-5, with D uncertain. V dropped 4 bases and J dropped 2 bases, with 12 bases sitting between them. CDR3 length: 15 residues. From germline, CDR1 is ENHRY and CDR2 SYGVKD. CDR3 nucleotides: TGTGCCATCAGTGGTTTTGGGGAGGGCAATCAGCCCCAGCATTTT. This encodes CAISGFGEGNQPQHF.

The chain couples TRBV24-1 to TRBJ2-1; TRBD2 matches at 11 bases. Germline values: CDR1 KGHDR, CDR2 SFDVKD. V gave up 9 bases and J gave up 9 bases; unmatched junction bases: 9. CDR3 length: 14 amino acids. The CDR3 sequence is CATSTSGSLGEQFF. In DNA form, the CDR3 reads TGTGCCACCTCTACTAGCGGGAGTTTGGGTGAGCAGTTCTTC.

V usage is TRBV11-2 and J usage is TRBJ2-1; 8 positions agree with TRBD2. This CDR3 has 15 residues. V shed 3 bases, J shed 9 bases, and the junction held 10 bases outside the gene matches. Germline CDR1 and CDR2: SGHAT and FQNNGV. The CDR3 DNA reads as TGTGCCAGCAGCTTTTTGCCTAGCGGGCAGGGTGAGCAGTTCTTC. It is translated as CASSFLPSGQGEQFF.

CDR3: CSVAGSPTEAFF. DNA for the CDR3: TGCAGCGTGGCCGGGAGCCCGACTGAAGCTTTCTTT. The chain carries TRBV29-1 and TRBJ1-1; no clear D. CDR3 size: 12 residues. The germline V and J ends were trimmed by 6 bases and 5 bases, with 13 bases remaining between them. Germline CDR1 reads SQVTM; CDR2 reads ANQGSEA.

DNA of the CDR3: TGTGCCAGCAGTTACGGGCTAGCGCAAGGGGAGCAGTTCTTC. Its protein is CASSYGLAQGEQFF. V and J are TRBV6-6 and TRBJ2-1; a weak D match, TRBD2 (6 bases). This CDR3 spans 14 amino acids. Trimming shortened V by 2 bases and J by 10 bases, and 15 bases separated the two germline ends. Germline V CDR1 and CDR2: MNHNY, SVGAGI (reference sequence).

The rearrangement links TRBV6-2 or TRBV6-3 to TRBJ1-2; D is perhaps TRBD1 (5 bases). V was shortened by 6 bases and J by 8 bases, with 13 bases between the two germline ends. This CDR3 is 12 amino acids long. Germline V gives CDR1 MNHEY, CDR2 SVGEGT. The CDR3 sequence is CASSPRVGGYTF. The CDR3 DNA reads TGTGCCAGCAGCCCCAGGGTCGGGGGCTACACCTTC.

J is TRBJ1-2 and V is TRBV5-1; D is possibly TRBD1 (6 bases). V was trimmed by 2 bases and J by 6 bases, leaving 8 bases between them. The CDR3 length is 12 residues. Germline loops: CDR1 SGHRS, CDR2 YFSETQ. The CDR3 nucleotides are TGCGCCAGCAGCTTTACAGGGAATGGCTACACCTTC. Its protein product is CASSFTGNGYTF.

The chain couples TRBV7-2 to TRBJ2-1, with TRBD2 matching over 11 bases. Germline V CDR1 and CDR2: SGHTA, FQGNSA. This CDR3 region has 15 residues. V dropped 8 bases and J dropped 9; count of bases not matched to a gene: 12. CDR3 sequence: CASGPHSGGVLEQFF. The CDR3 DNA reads TGTGCCAGCGGGCCTCATAGCGGGGGGGTCCTTGAGCAGTTCTTC.

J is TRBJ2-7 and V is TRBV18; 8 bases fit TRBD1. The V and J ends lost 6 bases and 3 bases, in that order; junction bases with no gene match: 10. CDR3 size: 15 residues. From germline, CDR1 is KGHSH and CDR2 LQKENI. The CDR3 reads CASSYRQGSSYEQYF. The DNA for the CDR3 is TGTGCCAGCTCCTACAGACAGGGGAGTAGCTACGAGCAGTACTTC.

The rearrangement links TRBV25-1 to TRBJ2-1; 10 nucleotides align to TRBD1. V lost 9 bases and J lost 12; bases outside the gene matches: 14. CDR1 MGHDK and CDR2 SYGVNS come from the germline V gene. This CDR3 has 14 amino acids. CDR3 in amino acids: CASSSTGQGVGQFF. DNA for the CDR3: TGTGCCAGTTCATCGACCGGACAGGGGGTCGGGCAGTTCTTC.